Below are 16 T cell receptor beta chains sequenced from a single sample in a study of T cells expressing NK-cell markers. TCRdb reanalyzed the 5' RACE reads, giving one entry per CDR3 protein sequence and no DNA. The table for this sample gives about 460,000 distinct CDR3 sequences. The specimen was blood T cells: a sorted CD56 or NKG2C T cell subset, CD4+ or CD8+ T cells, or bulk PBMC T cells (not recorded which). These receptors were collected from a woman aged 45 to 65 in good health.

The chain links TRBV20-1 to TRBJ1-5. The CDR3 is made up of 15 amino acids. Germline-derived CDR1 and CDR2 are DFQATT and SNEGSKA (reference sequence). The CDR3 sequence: CSARVSGRANQPQHF.

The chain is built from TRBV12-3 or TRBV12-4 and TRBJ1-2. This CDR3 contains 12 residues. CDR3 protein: CASTMGSFSYTF.

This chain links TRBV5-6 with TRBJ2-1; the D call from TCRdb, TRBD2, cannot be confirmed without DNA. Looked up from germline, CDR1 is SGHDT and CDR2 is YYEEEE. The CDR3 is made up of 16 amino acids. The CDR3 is CASSLEVGSGSHEQFF. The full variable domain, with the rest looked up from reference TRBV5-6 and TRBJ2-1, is DAGVTQSPTHLIKTRGQQVTLRCSPKSGHDTVSWYQQALGQGPQFIFQYYEEEERQRGNFPDRFSGHQFPNYSSELNVNALLLGDSALYLCASSLEVGSGSHEQFFGPGTRLTVL.

CDR3 in amino acids: CASNSGRNTGELFF. V is TRBV19 and J is TRBJ2-2; absent DNA, TCRdb's TRBD2 call cannot be checked. CDR1 LNHDA and CDR2 SQIVND come from the germline V gene (reference sequence). The CDR3 consists of 14 residues. The whole variable domain, filled in from reference TRBV19 and TRBJ2-2, reads DGGITQSPKYLFRKEGQNVTLSCEQNLNHDAMYWYRQDPGQGLRLIYYSQIVNDFQKGDIAEGYSVSREKKESFPLTVTSAQKNPTAFYLCASNSGRNTGELFFGEGSRLTVL.

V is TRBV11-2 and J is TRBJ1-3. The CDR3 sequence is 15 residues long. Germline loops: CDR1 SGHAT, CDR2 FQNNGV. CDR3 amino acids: CASSLVVQAGNTIYF.

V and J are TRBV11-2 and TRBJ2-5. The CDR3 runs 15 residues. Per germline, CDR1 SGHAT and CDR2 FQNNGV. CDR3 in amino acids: CASSLDLWEQETQYF.

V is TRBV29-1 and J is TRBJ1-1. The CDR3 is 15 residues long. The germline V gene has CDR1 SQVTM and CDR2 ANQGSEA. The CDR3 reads CSTALPMGMNTEAFF.

CDR3 in amino acids: CASSLESGGGEQYF. The rearrangement joins TRBV7-9 to TRBJ2-7; TCRdb's D call of TRBD1 is untestable without DNA. Per the germline V gene, CDR1 is SEHNR and CDR2 is FQNEAQ (reference sequence). CDR3 length: 14 amino acids.

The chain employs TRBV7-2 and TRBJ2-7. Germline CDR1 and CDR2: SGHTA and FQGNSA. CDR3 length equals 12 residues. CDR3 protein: CASSHGFYEQYF.

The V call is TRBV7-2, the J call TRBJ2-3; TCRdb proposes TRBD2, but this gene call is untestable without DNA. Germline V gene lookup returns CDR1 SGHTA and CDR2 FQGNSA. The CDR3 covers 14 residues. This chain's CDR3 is CASSAIIAGGRQYF.

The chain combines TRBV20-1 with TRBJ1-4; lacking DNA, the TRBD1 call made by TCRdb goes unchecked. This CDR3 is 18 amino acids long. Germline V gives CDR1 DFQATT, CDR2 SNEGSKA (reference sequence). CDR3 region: CSARAEGQGKFLREKLFF.

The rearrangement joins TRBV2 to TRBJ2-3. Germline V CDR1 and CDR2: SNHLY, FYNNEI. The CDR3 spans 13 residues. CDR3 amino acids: CASSRETQDTQYF.

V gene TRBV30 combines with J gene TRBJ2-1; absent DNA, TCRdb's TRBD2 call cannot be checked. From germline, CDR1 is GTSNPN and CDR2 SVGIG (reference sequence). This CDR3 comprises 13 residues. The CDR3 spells CAWSVIAGIEQFF.

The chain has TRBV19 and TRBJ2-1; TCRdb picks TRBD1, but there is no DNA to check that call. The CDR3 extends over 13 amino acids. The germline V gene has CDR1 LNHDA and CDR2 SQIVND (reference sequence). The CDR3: CASSAGLSNEQFF. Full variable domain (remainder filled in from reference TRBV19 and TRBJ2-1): DGGITQSPKYLFRKEGQNVTLSCEQNLNHDAMYWYRQDPGQGLRLIYYSQIVNDFQKGDIAEGYSVSREKKESFPLTVTSAQKNPTAFYLCASSAGLSNEQFFGPGTRLTVL.

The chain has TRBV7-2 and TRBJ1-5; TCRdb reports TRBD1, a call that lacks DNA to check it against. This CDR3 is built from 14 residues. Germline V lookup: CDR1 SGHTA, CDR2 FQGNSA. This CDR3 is CASSPGGRVQAQHF. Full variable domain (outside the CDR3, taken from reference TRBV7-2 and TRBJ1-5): GAGVSQSPSNKVTEKGKDVELRCDPISGHTALYWYRQSLGQGLEFLIYFQGNSAPDKSGLPSDRFSAERTGGSVSTLTIQRTQQEDSAVYLCASSPGGRVQAQHFGDGTRLSIL.

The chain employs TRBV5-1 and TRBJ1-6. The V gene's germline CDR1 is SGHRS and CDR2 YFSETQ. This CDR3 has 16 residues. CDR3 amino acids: CASSLTEHSYNSPLHF. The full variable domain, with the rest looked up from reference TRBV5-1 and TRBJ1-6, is KAGVTQTPRYLIKTRGQQVTLSCSPISGHRSVSWYQQTPGQGLQFLFEYFSETQRNKGNFPGRFSGRQFSNSRSEMNVSTLELGDSALYLCASSLTEHSYNSPLHFGNGTRLTVT.